The text below deals with one T cell receptor (beta chain). The data belong to a study of cytomegalovirus exposure and HLA in healthy donors. Study background: Earlier, approximately 180 million T cells were analyzed, and 90 million to 140 million unique TCR beta sequences were found among them.

The germline V and J ends were trimmed by 2 bases and 5 bases, with 13 bases remaining between them. The CDR3 is 15 amino acids. Germline CDR1 reads MDHEN; CDR2 reads SYDVKM. PCR used 60 Vbeta primers and 13 Jbeta primers. Clones were read by immunoSEQ multiplex PCR, and TCRdb kept only the in-frame ones, dropping some. The sample table sets out roughly 220,000 clones. This clonotype originated in a girl aged 2-9 years in good health and CMV-seropositive. What was sequenced was PBMCs. The chain joins TRBV28 to TRBJ1-5; D is undetermined. CDR3 in amino acids: CASSLPGELDQPQHF. CDR3 DNA sequence: TGTGCCAGCAGTTTACCCGGGGAACTGGATCAGCCCCAGCATTTT.